The T cell receptor beta chain described here comes from a study of cytomegalovirus exposure and HLA in healthy donors. This clone appeared once. Its antigen is undetermined. Study-level findings and limits: According to an earlier analysis, most TCR beta V segments yielded productive rearrangements about 87% or about 30% of the time. Among TCR sequences, most were rare, though some public TCRs appeared in many donors. A few of the chains that were CMV-associated were confirmed in vitro to be specific for CMV antigens.

13 Jbeta primers and 60 Vbeta primers were used for the PCR. Assay used: immunoSEQ multiplex PCR; TCRdb lists only in-frame clones, some missing. The data contain 150,000 to 200,000 clones, about 90% of them seen just once; the ten biggest clones take up 0.2% to 0.3%. This TCR derives from a girl under two years old in good health and CMV-seronegative. The sequenced sample consisted of PBMCs.

The CDR3 DNA sequence: TGTGCCAGCAGCTCCGAGACTAGCGGGACCTACAATGAGCAGTTCTTC. Residues: CASSSETSGTYNEQFF. The chain carries TRBV13 and TRBJ2-1; TRBD2 agrees at 11 bases. Germline loops: CDR1 PRHDT, CDR2 FYEKMQ (reference sequence). The CDR3 is 16 amino acids. V trimming: 4 bases; J trimming: 2 bases; junction bases outside the gene matches: 4. Drawing the rest from reference TRBV13 and TRBJ2-1, the complete variable domain is AAGVIQSPRHLIKEKRETATLKCYPIPRHDTVYWYQQGPGQDPQFLISFYEKMQSDKGSIPDRFSAQQFSDYHSELNMSSLELGDSALYFCASSSETSGTYNEQFFGPGTRLTVL.